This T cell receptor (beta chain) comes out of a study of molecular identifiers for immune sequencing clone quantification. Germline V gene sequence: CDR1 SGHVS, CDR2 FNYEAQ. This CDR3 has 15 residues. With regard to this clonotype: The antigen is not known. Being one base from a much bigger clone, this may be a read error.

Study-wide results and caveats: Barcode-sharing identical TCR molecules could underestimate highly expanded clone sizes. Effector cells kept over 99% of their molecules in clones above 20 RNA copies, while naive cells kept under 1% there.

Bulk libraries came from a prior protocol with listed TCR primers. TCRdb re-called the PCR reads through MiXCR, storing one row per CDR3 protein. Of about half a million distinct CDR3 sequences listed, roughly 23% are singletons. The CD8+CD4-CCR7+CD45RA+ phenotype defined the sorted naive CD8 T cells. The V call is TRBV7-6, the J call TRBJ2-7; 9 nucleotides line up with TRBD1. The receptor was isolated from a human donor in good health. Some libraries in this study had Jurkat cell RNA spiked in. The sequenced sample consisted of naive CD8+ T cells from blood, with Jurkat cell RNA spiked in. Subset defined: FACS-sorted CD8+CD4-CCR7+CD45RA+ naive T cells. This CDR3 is CTSTLGQGSFYEQYF. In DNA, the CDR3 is TGTACCAGCACCCTCGGACAGGGGAGTTTCTACGAGCAGTACTTC. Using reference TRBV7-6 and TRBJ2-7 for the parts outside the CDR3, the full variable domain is GAGVSQSPRYKVTKRGQDVALRCDPISGHVSLYWYRQALGQGPEFLTYFNYEAQQDKSGLPNDRFSAERPEGSISTLTIQRTEQRDSAMYRCTSTLGQGSFYEQYFGPGTRLTVT.